Following are 22 T cell receptor beta chains from one sample sequenced in a study of blood T cell repertoires in COVID-19. Produced via immunoSEQ multiplex PCR; TCRdb's table is partial and in-frame only. This table holds about 360,000 clones, approximately 86% found once. The sequenced sample consisted of peripheral blood. The receptors come from a woman aged 60-70 years with COVID-19, enrolled during active disease.

This sequence joins TRBV5-1 and TRBJ1-4; 10 bases align to TRBD1. CDR1 is SGHRS, CDR2 YFSETQ, per germline. The CDR3 consists of 15 residues. The trim removed 3 bases at V and 5 bases at J, leaving 4 bases unmatched. CDR3 sequence reads: CASSSTGQGNEKLFF. The CDR3 DNA follows: TGCGCCAGCAGCTCAACGGGACAGGGGAATGAAAAACTGTTTTTT.

V is TRBV5-1 and J is TRBJ1-3, with D perhaps matching TRBD1 (6 bases). Trimming removed 4 bases at V and 2 bases at J, with 13 bases between. The germline gives CDR1 SGHRS, CDR2 YFSETQ. The CDR3 loop spans 15 amino acids. The CDR3 loop reads CASSATQGAGNTIYF. The CDR3 nucleotides are TGCGCCAGCAGCGCTACACAGGGAGCTGGAAACACCATATATTTT.

DNA for the CDR3: TGTGCCAGCAGCCTACCGGGACAGGGAGGCTATGGCTACACCTTC. Translating it yields CASSLPGQGGYGYTF. The chain has TRBV4-2 and TRBJ1-2, with TRBD1 matching 9 bases. Germline lookup yields CDR1 LGHNA and CDR2 YNFKEQ. J was trimmed by 4 bases and V by 4 bases; bases with no gene match: 7. The CDR3 covers 15 residues.

The genes are TRBV19 and TRBJ2-7, with 12 bases fitting TRBD2. CDR3 length: 19 amino acids. The V gene's germline CDR1 is LNHDA and CDR2 SQIVND (reference sequence). After removal of 7 bases from V and 3 bases from J, the junction contained 19 bases not matched to a gene. The CDR3 sequence is CASTRTVPRTSGELYEQYF. The CDR3 DNA follows: TGTGCCAGTACTCGCACAGTCCCCCGGACTAGCGGGGAGCTCTACGAGCAGTACTTC.

V and J are TRBV18 and TRBJ1-2; the D gene is possibly TRBD1 (5 bases). V dropped 6 bases and J dropped 4 bases, with 9 bases sitting between them. Germline-derived CDR1 and CDR2 are KGHSH and LQKENI. This CDR3 is built from 12 residues. CDR3 DNA: TGTGCCAGCTCGCCGGGGGGCTATGGCTACACCTTC. As protein: CASSPGGYGYTF.

The genes are TRBV6-6 and TRBJ2-3; 9 nucleotides agree with TRBD2. The germline gives CDR1 MNHNY, CDR2 SVGAGI (reference sequence). The V and J ends lost 5 bases and 2 bases, in that order; junction bases with no gene match: 11. The CDR3 runs 17 residues. The CDR3 DNA follows: TGTGCCAGCAGTCCTAGCGGGGCCCAACCTTCCACAGATACGCAGTATTTT. This codes for CASSPSGAQPSTDTQYF.

The V gene is TRBV30, the J gene TRBJ2-3, with a weak D call TRBD1 (6 bases). The CDR3 extends over 11 amino acids. Trimming took 4 bases from V and 6 from J, leaving 8 bases between them. CDR1 GTSNPN and CDR2 SVGIG come from the germline V gene (reference sequence). CDR3 region: CAWTDRDTQYF. The CDR3 DNA follows: TGTGCCTGGACTGACAGGGATACGCAGTATTTT.

The V and J genes are TRBV4-1 and TRBJ1-5; D perhaps matches TRBD1 (5 bases). Trimming removed 1 base at V and 4 bases at J, with 11 bases between. This CDR3 is 15 amino acids long. From germline, CDR1 is MGHRA and CDR2 YSYEKL. The CDR3 here is CASSQVGAINQPQHF. CDR3 nucleotides: TGCGCCAGCAGCCAAGTAGGGGCCATAAATCAGCCCCAGCATTTT.

The gene calls are TRBV9 and TRBJ1-2; D not certain. Germline V lookup: CDR1 SGDLS, CDR2 YYNGEE. The CDR3 contains 14 residues. V lost 2 bases, J lost 4 bases, and 12 bases lay in between. CDR3 bases: TGTGCCAGCAGCGTCGAGGGTAGCGGCTATGGCTACACCTTC. Translated, it gives CASSVEGSGYGYTF.

This chain links TRBV6-2 or TRBV6-3 with TRBJ2-7, with D tentatively TRBD2 (6 bases). The CDR3 extends over 14 amino acids. Looked up from germline, CDR1 is MNHEY and CDR2 is SVGEGT. V was cut by 3 bases and J by 2 bases, with 11 bases left in between. The CDR3 sequence: CASSYIRGTYEQYF. For the CDR3, the DNA is TGTGCCAGCAGTTATATACGGGGGACCTACGAGCAGTACTTC.

This rearrangement joins TRBV19 to TRBJ2-3; possibly TRBD1 for D (6 bases). V dropped 1 base and J dropped 6 bases, with 17 bases sitting between them. The V gene's germline CDR1 is LNHDA and CDR2 SQIVND (reference sequence). The CDR3 extends over 16 amino acids. CDR3 amino acids: CASSIGSQGRYDTQYF. The CDR3 DNA is TGTGCCAGTAGTATAGGTTCACAGGGTCGATATGATACGCAGTATTTT. The full variable domain, rest sourced from reference TRBV19 and TRBJ2-3, is DGGITQSPKYLFRKEGQNVTLSCEQNLNHDAMYWYRQDPGQGLRLIYYSQIVNDFQKGDIAEGYSVSREKKESFPLTVTSAQKNPTAFYLCASSIGSQGRYDTQYFGPGTRLTVL.

There are a few counts of this clone. The chain links TRBV18 to TRBJ1-1; D is unresolved. V lost 2 bases and J 4 bases, leaving 11 bases between the germline ends. This CDR3 spans 14 amino acids. Germline CDR1 and CDR2: KGHSH and LQKENI. The CDR3 nucleotides read TGTGCCAGCTCACCAATCTCGGGAAGCACTGAAGCTTTCTTT. It encodes CASSPISGSTEAFF.

The chain is built from TRBV7-9 and TRBJ1-1; a possible D gene is TRBD1 (5 bases). Germline CDR1 SEHNR, CDR2 FQNEAQ (reference sequence). V was clipped by 6 bases and J by 5 bases, with 16 bases between them. The CDR3 length is 14 residues. Here the CDR3 DNA reads TGTGCCAGCAGTCCTCCAGGGTTAGGGACTGAAGCTTTCTTT. It yields the protein CASSPPGLGTEAFF.

The chain is built from TRBV6-6 and TRBJ1-4, with a possible D match to TRBD1 (6 bases). This CDR3 is 14 amino acids long. With 1 base removed from V and 7 bases from J, the gap between germline ends came to 10 bases. Germline assignment: CDR1 MNHNY and CDR2 SVGAGI (reference sequence). The CDR3 DNA follows: TGTGCCAGCAGTTACTGGGGGCAGGGTGAAAAACTGTTTTTT. Translating it yields CASSYWGQGEKLFF.

DNA of the CDR3: TGTGCCAGCAGTACGGGACAGGGTAGCTACGAGCAGTACTTC. This encodes CASSTGQGSYEQYF. V gene TRBV6-5 combines with J gene TRBJ2-7; 9 bases agree with TRBD1. Germline V gene data show CDR1 as MNHEY and CDR2 as SVGAGI. Unmatched junction bases numbered 5, after V lost 5 bases and J lost 3 bases. The CDR3 loop spans 14 amino acids.

The rearrangement uses TRBV5-8 and TRBJ1-2; D is unresolved. The CDR3 is 15 amino acids. Trimming shortened V by 6 bases and J by 1 base, and 16 bases separated the two germline ends. CDR1 is SGHTS, CDR2 YDEGEE, per germline. CDR3 in amino acids: CASIPQYGFNYGYTF. The CDR3 DNA follows: TGTGCCAGCATACCGCAGTATGGCTTTAACTATGGCTACACCTTC.

The V and J genes are TRBV7-9 and TRBJ1-4; 8 bases agree with TRBD1. The trim removed 5 bases at V and 14 bases at J, leaving 16 bases unmatched. The CDR3 spans 15 residues. The germline CDR1 and CDR2 sequences are SEHNR and FQNEAQ (reference sequence). The DNA for the CDR3 is TGTGCCAGCAGCCACAGACAGGGGCTTAATGATGGGCTGTTTTTT. It specifies CASSHRQGLNDGLFF. The whole variable domain, remainder taken from reference TRBV7-9 and TRBJ1-4, is DTGVSQNPRHKITKRGQNVTFRCDPISEHNRLYWYRQTLGQGPEFLTYFQNEAQLEKSRLLSDRFSAERPKGSFSTLEIQRTEQGDSAMYLCASSHRQGLNDGLFFGSGTQLSVL.

This clone was seen only once. The V gene is TRBV11-3, the J gene TRBJ1-2; 8 nucleotides align to TRBD1. The CDR3 contains 17 residues. Germline V lookup: CDR1 SGHNT, CDR2 YENEEA. V lost 5 bases and J lost 2; bases outside the gene matches: 13. CDR3 DNA sequence: TGTGCCAGCAGCCGCCTCGGCCGGGACAGGCTGAACTATGGCTACACCTTC. Amino acid sequence: CASSRLGRDRLNYGYTF.

CDR3 bases: TGCAGCGTTGAAGGGACAGGGGGCTACGAGCAGTACTTC. This gives the protein CSVEGTGGYEQYF. This chain joins TRBV29-1 and TRBJ2-7; 10 bases align to TRBD1. Germline assignment: CDR1 SQVTM and CDR2 ANQGSEA. J lost 3 bases, V lost 1 base, and 0 bases had no gene match. The CDR3 totals 13 residues.

V and J are TRBV7-2 and TRBJ2-6; possibly TRBD1 for D (6 bases). Deletions cut 3 bases from V and 0 bases from J, with 18 bases between. There are 19 residues in the CDR3. CDR1 and CDR2 (germline): SGHTA, FQGNSA. CDR3 region: CASSLGARAFSSGANVLTF. The CDR3 DNA reads TGTGCCAGCAGCTTGGGGGCTCGTGCTTTTAGCTCTGGGGCCAACGTCCTGACTTTC.

In this sample, this clone turned up once. This chain links TRBV9 with TRBJ2-1, with a tentative D call TRBD2 (5 bases). V lost 0 bases and J 10 bases, leaving 14 bases between the germline ends. The CDR3 has 14 residues. In germline, CDR1 is SGDLS, CDR2 YYNGEE. The CDR3 nucleotides read TGTGCCAGCAGCGTAGTGGGCTCCGGCGGGGAGCAGTTCTTC. The encoded protein is CASSVVGSGGEQFF.

The rearrangement joins TRBV2 to TRBJ2-4; tentatively, D is TRBD1 (5 bases). Per germline, CDR1 SNHLY and CDR2 FYNNEI. This CDR3 is 17 amino acids long. Between the trimmed V and J ends, which lost 5 bases and 3 bases, there was a span of 20 bases. CDR3 coding DNA: TGTGCCAGCAGTATTCCGTACAGGCCCGGTGACAAAAACATTCAGTACTTC. Translation: CASSIPYRPGDKNIQYF.